The source of this T cell receptor beta chain is a study of T cells in Graves' hyperthyroidism and ophthalmopathy (dated by TCRdb to between 2019 and 2020). General notes on the study: Peripheral blood was collected at initial diagnosis, before any treatment. To identify TCR V-J signatures that set the groups apart, the researchers used a discovery cohort of about a hundred patients, made up of around 42 with Graves' ophthalmopathy and 55 to 65 with stable Graves' hyperthyroidism. An independent validation cohort of around 19 hyperthyroidism patients and 15 or so patients who later progressed to ophthalmopathy tested prospective prediction of ophthalmopathy. The 75 to 100 discovery patients were divided at random into training and test sets in a 7:3 ratio. In addition, the study compared T-cell repertoires in thyroid tissue and in blood from roughly 6 Graves' hyperthyroidism patients. After sampling, hyperthyroidism patients received methimazole starting at 30 mg daily, and ophthalmopathy patients received high-dose intravenous methylprednisolone. According to the paper, TCR Vbeta CDR3 sequencing was carried out on over 130 peripheral blood samples, which came from fewer than 50 ophthalmopathy, 80 or so hyperthyroidism and about 17 progressor patients. Summary of the overall study and its limitations: Sample size was not statistically predetermined, and investigators were not blinded to group allocation. In validation, the model predicted progression to ophthalmopathy with approximately 70% sensitivity and about 73% specificity, a median of 6.5 months before onset. Most expanded thyroid clonotypes (frequency above 0.001) were also detected in blood, a finding suggesting that blood repertoires may reflect thyroid immune responses. In cross-validation, a model built on a 13 V-J signature told ophthalmopathy apart from stable hyperthyroidism with 85% to 90% sensitivity and approximately 81% specificity, and in testing the same model reached 80%/75%.

In the ophthalmopathy patients, disease was moderately to severely active, with a Clinical Activity Score of 3 or more, a NOSPECS grade of 4 or more, and a duration of less than 3 months. Patients with uncontrolled infections, other autoimmune diseases, pregnancy or lactation were excluded. Diagnoses relied on clinical symptoms, serum thyroxine and TRAb, thyroid ultrasound and orbital computed tomography. PBMCs were separated from roughly 10 ml of fresh peripheral blood using Ficoll-Paque density gradient centrifugation. Total RNA was extracted with Trizol reagent, and quality was checked on an Agilent 2100 Bioanalyzer. The germline V gene encodes CDR1 SGHRS and CDR2 YFSETQ. The cysteine opens and the phenylalanine closes a CDR3 of 13 amino acids. The only DNA kept is the CDR3, 39 bases in frame from the first base. Trimming at the junction amounts to 5 bases on V and 4 bases on J, and the germline ends lie 9 bases apart.

This clonotype has just a few counts. What antigen it recognizes has not been identified. Base qualities were left out, and no much larger clone turns up one base away. The TCR beta CDR3 regions were amplified from RNA transcripts. The first round of RT-PCR for the TCR CDR3 was performed with the HTBI primer set and the Qiagen OneStep RT-PCR kit. Libraries were constructed in a second round of multiplex PCR, after which size selection and purification were performed. Paired-end sequencing of the libraries was performed with 100 bp reads on an Illumina HiSeq2000. For the original study's pipeline: Raw data were processed with SOAPnuke, discarding reads with adapters, uncalled bases, mean Phred below 15, or no exact constant-primer or identifier match. High-quality paired reads were merged with COPE v1.2.5, and unique nucleotide sequences were defined as clonotypes. MiTCR v1.1 was used to align clonotypes to the IMGT TRBV, TRBD and TRBJ reference segments. The analysis was restricted to V-J combinations with a frequency above 0.0001, which together covered 98% to 99.2% of the repertoires. A TCS score was defined as the ratio between F50 (clonal expansion) and ExV (chaos), using BLOSUM62-based TCRdist between CDR3 peptides within each V-J. Welch's t-statistics and random forest reduced 500 to 550 V-J features to about 13, which were used in a naive Bayes classifier (R e1071). TCRdb handled the public reads itself, with Q25 trimming in fastp and clone calling in MiXCR, and kept productive beta chains. A single entry per CDR3 protein holds the most common genes and DNA from its merged rows. The V and J calls were determined by TCRdb, not by the authors. For this sample the table gives 450,000 to 600,000 distinct CDR3 sequences, of which just under 20% were detected only once. Jointly, the top ten make up roughly 50% of the sample.

Sequencing was done on a sample of blood. This chain joins TRBV5-1 to TRBJ2-2; TRBD1 is perhaps the D gene, given 6 matching bases. This clonotype was sampled from a man aged 40-55 years with Graves' ophthalmopathy. The CDR3 amino acid sequence is: CASRLTGTGELFF. The bases are TGCGCCAGCAGATTGACAGGCACCGGGGAGCTGTTTTTT.